The rows below give T cell receptor beta chains drawn from one sample of a study of T-cell reconstitution after alpha-beta-depleted transplantation in children. TCRdb analysed the PCR reads with MiXCR anew, one entry per CDR3 protein. Of hundreds of thousands of distinct CDR3 sequences listed, about an eighth are singletons. Sample: PBMCs, mostly from graft donor cells, taken 360 days after TCRalphabeta/CD19-depleted stem cell transplant. Source of these receptors: a male patient younger than 18 who had a stem cell transplant for acute myeloid leukemia, so the T cells may come from the graft donor. The CDR3 runs from the conserved cysteine through the conserved F or W. A D gene is named only where the DNA matches it firmly. Rows give clone size only sometimes, using once, few, many, or a class for an expanded clone.

TRBJ1-1 | TRBV7-8 | TRBD1 | . | TGTGCCAGCAGCTTAAGAGTGACAGGGTGGCTGAACACTGAAGCTTTCTTT | CASSLRVTGWLNTEAFF
TRBJ2-5 | TRBV20-1 | TRBD2 | many | TGCAGTGCTAGTCTAGCGGGGACCCCAGAGACCCAGTACTTC | CSASLAGTPETQYF
TRBJ2-7 | TRBV29-1 | TRBD1 | . | TGCAGCGTTGAGTCGCGGACAGGGGTTCATTCGTCCTGGGAGCAGTACTTC | CSVESRTGVHSSWEQYF
TRBJ2-1 | TRBV9 | TRBD1 | few | TGTGCCAGCAGCGGTGGACAGGGAAATGAGCAGTTCTTC | CASSGGQGNEQFF
TRBJ2-1 | TRBV20-1 | . | few | TGCAGTGCTAGCCGGGACTCACACAATGAGCAGTTCTTC | CSASRDSHNEQFF
TRBJ2-7 | TRBV28 | . | few | TGTGCCAGCAGTTTGGGGATCTCTCCTCTAGAGCAGTACTTC | CASSLGISPLEQYF
TRBJ2-1 | TRBV4-3 | . | few | TGCGCCAGCAGCCAAGAAACCTCTCGGGGCAATGAGCAGTTCTTC | CASSQETSRGNEQFF
TRBJ1-2 | TRBV29-1 | . | few | TGCAGCGTCGCCGAGGGTACCTATGGCTACACCTTC | CSVAEGTYGYTF
TRBJ2-7 | TRBV12-3/TRBV12-4 | . | many | TGTGCCAGCAGCCCCGGCCTGTCCTACGAGCAGTACTTC | CASSPGLSYEQYF
TRBJ2-7 | TRBV7-6 | . | many | TGTGCCAGCGAAGCGGCGAACTACGAGCAGTACTTC | CASEAANYEQYF
TRBJ2-5 | TRBV9 | . | . | TGTGCCAGCAGCGTAGGGGGGGGCAGAGAGACCCAGTACTTC | CASSVGGGRETQYF
TRBJ2-7 | TRBV7-8 | . | . | TGTGCCAGCAGCTTAACCGGGACGTTCGCATACGAGCAGTACTTC | CASSLTGTFAYEQYF
TRBJ2-1 | TRBV20-1 | TRBD2 | . | TGCAGTGCGCCCATTAGCGGGAGGCTGGGTAATGAGCAGTTCTTC | CSAPISGRLGNEQFF
TRBJ2-1 | TRBV20-1 | TRBD2 | many | TGCAGTGCTAGAGATAGCGGGAGGGCCTACGGGAATGAGCAGTTCTTC | CSARDSGRAYGNEQFF
TRBJ2-7 | TRBV4-3 | TRBD1 | . | TGCGCCAGCAGCCATACCACCGGGACAGGGATCTACGAGCAGTACTTC | CASSHTTGTGIYEQYF
TRBJ2-5 | TRBV18 | . | . | TGTGCCAGCTCACCTTTTCCGACGGAGACCCAGTACTTC | CASSPFPTETQYF
TRBJ2-5 | TRBV5-1 | . | few | TGCGCCAGCAGCCGAACGGGGTGGGTACAAGAGACCCAGTACTTC | CASSRTGWVQETQYF
TRBJ2-7 | TRBV7-8 | . | few | TGTGCCACCCGCATATACTCCTACGAGCAGTACTTC | CATRIYSYEQYF
TRBJ2-2 | TRBV20-1 | TRBD2 | few | TGCAGTGCTGGACTAGCGGGTGGAGTCCGGCCCCCGAACACCGGGGAGCTGTTTTTT | CSAGLAGGVRPPNTGELFF
TRBJ2-7 | TRBV28 | . | . | TGTGCCAGCAGTTTCCGAGGGCCGGGCGAGCAGTACTTC | CASSFRGPGEQYF
TRBJ1-1 | TRBV9 | . | many | TGTGCCAGCAGCGTAGAAGGTACCAACCTTGAAGCTTTCTTT | CASSVEGTNLEAFF
TRBJ2-7 | TRBV11-1 | TRBD1 | . | TGTGCCAGCAGCCATGGACAGGGGGAAACCTACGAGCAGTACTTC | CASSHGQGETYEQYF
TRBJ2-1 | TRBV4-3 | TRBD2 | . | TGCGCCAGCAGCCCACTCAGGGGAAGCGGGGGGTACAATGAGCAGTTCTTC | CASSPLRGSGGYNEQFF
TRBJ2-5 | TRBV10-3 | TRBD1 | few | TGTGCCATCAGTGATGGGATTGTGGGGACAGGGGTAGAGACCCAGTACTTC | CAISDGIVGTGVETQYF
TRBJ1-5 | TRBV24-1 | TRBD1 | few | TGTGCCACCGGGACAGGGCCCGGGTGGCCCCAGCATTTT | CATGTGPGWPQHF
TRBJ2-5 | TRBV3-1 | TRBD1 | . | TGTGCCAGCAGCCAGTTAACAGGGGGCGTAGAGACCCAGTACTTC | CASSQLTGGVETQYF
TRBJ1-5 | TRBV11-2 | TRBD1 | . | TGTGCCAGCAGCCAGACAGGGTATAGCAATCAGCCCCAGCATTTT | CASSQTGYSNQPQHF
TRBJ2-4 | TRBV20-1 | . | . | TGCAGTGCTCCCGGACATATTCTAGCCAAAAACATTCAGTACTTC | CSAPGHILAKNIQYF
TRBJ2-1 | TRBV29-1 | TRBD2 | many | TGCAGCGTGGACCGGGACTATAACGGTGAGCAGTTCTTC | CSVDRDYNGEQFF
TRBJ1-1 | TRBV2 | . | . | TGTGCCAGCAGTGACGAGTTAGGCACTGAAGCTTTCTTT | CASSDELGTEAFF
TRBJ2-2 | TRBV2 | . | . | TGTGCCAGCAGTGACCAGGGGAAGACGGGGGAGCTGTTTTTT | CASSDQGKTGELFF
TRBJ2-3 | TRBV29-1 | . | many | TGCAGCGCCCTGAAAGATACGCAGTATTTT | CSALKDTQYF
TRBJ2-1 | TRBV20-1 | . | . | TGCAGCCCCCAACGGGCCGATGAGCAGTTCTTC | CSPQRADEQFF
TRBJ2-7 | TRBV28 | TRBD2 | few | TGTGCCAGCAGGACCACCCAACTAGCGGGGTCCTACGAGCAGTACTTC | CASRTTQLAGSYEQYF
TRBJ2-2 | TRBV3-1 | . | . | TGTGCCAGCAGCCAAGGGAAGGTAGCGGTGAACACCGGGGAGCTGTTTTTT | CASSQGKVAVNTGELFF
TRBJ2-5 | TRBV29-1 | . | many | TGCAGCGGTGGGACACTTCAAGAGACCCAGTACTTC | CSGGTLQETQYF
TRBJ2-1 | TRBV28 | . | . | TGTGCCACCCTTCAGGGTCCTTCTTCCTACAATGAGCAGTTCTTC | CATLQGPSSYNEQFF
TRBJ2-1 | TRBV12-3/TRBV12-4 | TRBD1 | many | TGTGCCAGCAGTTTCCGGGACAGGGGCTACAATGAGCAGTTCTTC | CASSFRDRGYNEQFF
TRBJ2-7 | TRBV7-2 | TRBD1 | . | TGTGCCAGCAGCTTAGCGAACAGGGGGCCTCGGACCTACGAGCAGTACTTC | CASSLANRGPRTYEQYF
TRBJ2-7 | TRBV7-8 | . | few | TGTGCCAGCAGCCGTACCGGGACGGTCCCCTACGAGCAGTACTTC | CASSRTGTVPYEQYF
TRBJ1-5 | TRBV19 | . | . | TGTGCCAGTAGTATGAGTGGGGTAGGCAATCAGCCCCAGCATTTT | CASSMSGVGNQPQHF
TRBJ2-1 | TRBV10-3 | . | many | TGTGCCATCGTTGGAAGTCTCCTATACAATGAGCAGTTCTTC | CAIVGSLLYNEQFF
TRBJ1-5 | TRBV5-1 | . | many | TGCGCCAGCAGCTTGGGAGTGGGAAGCAATCAGCCCCAGCATTTT | CASSLGVGSNQPQHF
TRBJ2-7 | TRBV6-2/TRBV6-3 | . | many | TGTGCCAGCAGTTACCCACTAGGGGCCTACGAGCAGTACTTC | CASSYPLGAYEQYF
TRBJ1-4 | TRBV20-1 | . | few | TGCAGTGCTAGACCACATTCAACTAATGAAAAACTGTTTTTT | CSARPHSTNEKLFF
TRBJ2-7 | TRBV7-2 | TRBD2 | many | TGTGCCAGCAGCTTCCCGAGGGCTAGCGGGTCCTCCTACGAGCAGTACTTC | CASSFPRASGSSYEQYF
TRBJ2-7 | TRBV29-1 | . | few | TGCAGCGTTGAAGGGGGGTGGCCCTCCTACGAGCAGTACTTC | CSVEGGWPSYEQYF
TRBJ1-4 | TRBV27 | . | . | TGTGCCAGCAGGCCCCCCCATAGACCAACTAATGAAAAACTGTTTTTT | CASRPPHRPTNEKLFF
TRBJ2-7 | TRBV4-3 | . | . | TGCGCCAGCAGCCAAGATACAGGACAGTATCCCCCCCGGCAGTACTTC | CASSQDTGQYPPRQYF
TRBJ2-1 | TRBV2 | TRBD1 | . | TGTGCCAGCAGAACCGACAGGGGGAACTTCAATGAGCAGTTCTTC | CASRTDRGNFNEQFF
TRBJ2-3 | TRBV9 | . | . | TGTGCCAGCAGCGCACACCCCCCGGCAGGATGGCCCTGGGATACGCAGTATTTT | CASSAHPPAGWPWDTQYF
TRBJ2-3 | TRBV4-3 | . | . | TGCGCCAGCAGCCCTGGGGACGGACTCACAGATACGCAGTATTTT | CASSPGDGLTDTQYF